A selection of T cell receptor beta chains follows, all from one sample in a study of CD8+ T cells in alopecia areata. TCRdb keeps only in-frame clones here, not all; method: immunoSEQ multiplex PCR. Among around 200,000 clones listed, about 60% were seen once. The sample here was CD8+ T cells sorted from blood, taken at week 24, from a patient treated with tofacitinib. The receptors come from a human donor with alopecia areata. CDR3s include the opening cysteine and the closing phenylalanine or tryptophan. The D gene is left open where the match is weak. Not every row has a clone size; where given, it reads once, few, many or a size class.

j_gene: TRBJ2-1
d_gene: TRBD2
v_gene: TRBV15
abundance: NA
CDR3nt: TGTGCCACCAGCAGAGAACTAGCGGGGAACAATGAGCAGTTCTTC
CDR3aa: CATSRELAGNNEQFF

j_gene: TRBJ2-1
d_gene: TRBD1
v_gene: TRBV9
abundance: NA
CDR3nt: TGTGCCAGCAGCGTAGACTCCGGGGACAGCTTCTACAATGAGCAGTTCTTC
CDR3aa: CASSVDSGDSFYNEQFF

j_gene: TRBJ1-2
d_gene: NA
v_gene: TRBV5-1
abundance: NA
CDR3nt: TGCGCCAGCAGTGGCGGGGACGGCTACACCTTC
CDR3aa: CASSGGDGYTF

j_gene: TRBJ2-3
d_gene: TRBD2
v_gene: TRBV4-1
abundance: NA
CDR3nt: TGCGCCAGCAGCCACCGAACGGCGGGACTAGCGGGGTTGGATACGCAGTATTTT
CDR3aa: CASSHRTAGLAGLDTQYF

j_gene: TRBJ2-5
d_gene: TRBD1
v_gene: TRBV7-9
abundance: few
CDR3nt: TGTGCCAGCAGCCCGAAACAGGGGGCGCAGAGACGAGAGACCCAGTACTTC
CDR3aa: CASSPKQGAQRRETQYF

j_gene: TRBJ1-5
d_gene: NA
v_gene: TRBV2
abundance: NA
CDR3nt: TGTGCCTCTACAGGACAATCTAGGGCTCAGCCCCAGCATTTT
CDR3aa: CASTGQSRAQPQHF

j_gene: TRBJ2-1
d_gene: TRBD2
v_gene: TRBV13
abundance: few
CDR3nt: TGTGCCAGCAGCTTTGGGACTAGCGGGAGCAATGAGCAGTTCTTC
CDR3aa: CASSFGTSGSNEQFF

j_gene: TRBJ2-3
d_gene: NA
v_gene: TRBV7-3
abundance: NA
CDR3nt: TGTGCCAGCAGCTTGATAGGGTCAGATACGCAGTATTTT
CDR3aa: CASSLIGSDTQYF

j_gene: TRBJ2-1
d_gene: TRBD2
v_gene: TRBV29-1
abundance: NA
CDR3nt: TGCAGCGCAGCGGGGGGGCATAAAAATGAGCAGTTCTTC
CDR3aa: CSAAGGHKNEQFF

j_gene: TRBJ2-1
d_gene: NA
v_gene: TRBV2
abundance: many
CDR3nt: TGTGCCAGCACCTTAACAGGGAAAAGCTCCTACAATGAGCAGTTCTTC
CDR3aa: CASTLTGKSSYNEQFF

j_gene: TRBJ1-4
d_gene: NA
v_gene: TRBV5-6
abundance: NA
CDR3nt: TGTGCCAGCAGCTCCCCTTGGGCAGCGATGGATGAAAAACTGTTTTTT
CDR3aa: CASSSPWAAMDEKLFF

j_gene: TRBJ1-4
d_gene: TRBD1
v_gene: TRBV5-1
abundance: few
CDR3nt: TGCGCCAGCAGCTGGGACAGGGGGCACACTAATGAAAAACTGTTTTTT
CDR3aa: CASSWDRGHTNEKLFF

j_gene: TRBJ2-2
d_gene: NA
v_gene: TRBV4-1
abundance: NA
CDR3nt: TGCGCCAGCAGCCTATTCACCGGGGAGCTGTTTTTT
CDR3aa: CASSLFTGELFF

j_gene: TRBJ1-1
d_gene: NA
v_gene: TRBV27
abundance: NA
CDR3nt: TGTGCCAGCAGTTTGAGCCAAAGCACTGAAGCTTTCTTT
CDR3aa: CASSLSQSTEAFF

j_gene: TRBJ2-3
d_gene: TRBD1
v_gene: TRBV13
abundance: NA
CDR3nt: TGTGCCAGCAGCCCGCGACAGGGTGGGAGCACAGATACGCAGTATTTT
CDR3aa: CASSPRQGGSTDTQYF

j_gene: TRBJ2-3
d_gene: NA
v_gene: TRBV12-5
abundance: few
CDR3nt: TGTGCTAGTGGTTTGGGGACTACTGATACGCAGTATTTT
CDR3aa: CASGLGTTDTQYF

j_gene: TRBJ2-7
d_gene: NA
v_gene: TRBV27
abundance: NA
CDR3nt: TGTGCCAGCAGTTCCGGACGGACCATCTACGAGCAGTACTTC
CDR3aa: CASSSGRTIYEQYF

j_gene: TRBJ1-2
d_gene: NA
v_gene: TRBV18
abundance: NA
CDR3nt: TGTGCCAGCTCACCACTCGGACGAGGGAGGGGCTATGGCTACACCTTC
CDR3aa: CASSPLGRGRGYGYTF

j_gene: TRBJ1-1
d_gene: NA
v_gene: TRBV6-5
abundance: NA
CDR3nt: TGTGCCAGCAGTCCTACTGGCTCCGAAGCTTTCTTT
CDR3aa: CASSPTGSEAFF

j_gene: TRBJ1-1
d_gene: NA
v_gene: TRBV7-9
abundance: few
CDR3nt: TGTGCCAGCAGACAGAACACTGAAGCTTTCTTT
CDR3aa: CASRQNTEAFF

j_gene: TRBJ2-7
d_gene: NA
v_gene: TRBV7-6
abundance: NA
CDR3nt: TGTGCCAGCAGCGCCTTAGCCCCACAGGGACCGGGTTCCTACGAGCAGTACTTC
CDR3aa: CASSALAPQGPGSYEQYF

j_gene: TRBJ1-1
d_gene: NA
v_gene: TRBV30
abundance: NA
CDR3nt: TGTGCCTGGGCGAAGTACACTGAAGCTTTCTTT
CDR3aa: CAWAKYTEAFF